This T cell receptor beta chain appears in the sequencing data of a study of cytomegalovirus exposure and HLA in healthy donors. Germline-derived CDR1 and CDR2 are SGHTA and FQGNSA. The length of the CDR3 is 19 residues. With V trimmed by 1 base and J by 4 bases, 13 bases remained unmatched. Whole-study findings and limits: In an earlier analysis, productive rearrangement rates for most beta V segments clustered near 87% or 30%. The number of N-insertions in an Asian-associated ancestry cluster was reportedly below the 666-donor mean in a later analysis. Altogether, about 160 TCR beta chains were recorded as cytomegalovirus-associated.

This clone was seen a handful of times. The target antigen is unknown. Primers for the PCR totalled 60 Vbeta and 13 Jbeta. Data came from immunoSEQ multiplex PCR; TCRdb stores just in-frame clones and leaves some out. The sample includes some 150,000 clones, approximately 80% of them seen just once. The chain is built from TRBV7-2 and TRBJ2-3; 11 bases agree with TRBD2. Sequenced material: PBMCs. The sequence was obtained from a woman aged 40 to 50 in good health and CMV-seronegative. CDR3 in DNA: TGTGCCAGCAGCTTAGTACCTAGCGGGGGGATTAAGCTGGCAGATACGCAGTATTTT. It yields the protein CASSLVPSGGIKLADTQYF.